The rows below give T cell receptor beta chains drawn from one sample of a study of blood T cell repertoires in COVID-19. Using immunoSEQ multiplex PCR, the repertoire was profiled, and TCRdb retains in-frame clones only, with some absent. The sample lists roughly 86,000 clones, less than 85% occurring once. Specimen: peripheral blood. The receptor source for this set is a man between 50 and 59 years old who had recovered from COVID-19. Each CDR3 is given with its conserved first and last residue. D genes are given only for firm matches. Size values are once, few and many counts, or a class for expanded clones, and some rows have none.

V: TRBV5-1; length: 16; J: TRBJ2-1; size: .; D: .; DNA: TGCGCCAGCAGCTTGGATTGGTGGGAGCTGAACAATGAGCAGTTCTTC; CDR3: CASSLDWWELNNEQFF
V: TRBV7-2; length: 14; J: TRBJ2-3; size: once; D: .; DNA: TGTGCCAGCAGCCGCAGACTGACCACAGATACGCAGTATTTT; CDR3: CASSRRLTTDTQYF
V: TRBV6-1; length: 15; J: TRBJ2-1; size: medium-sized; D: .; DNA: TGTGCCAGCAGTGGAGCGACCGGGAGCTCGGGTGAGCAGTTCTTC; CDR3: CASSGATGSSGEQFF
V: TRBV5-5; length: 14; J: TRBJ1-5; size: .; D: .; DNA: TGTGCCAGCAGCCCGGCGGGACGCGGTCAGCCCCAGCATTTT; CDR3: CASSPAGRGQPQHF
V: TRBV19; length: 14; J: TRBJ1-5; size: .; D: .; DNA: TGTGCCAGTAGTATAGATCTAACTCCTCAGCCCCAGCATTTT; CDR3: CASSIDLTPQPQHF
V: TRBV18; length: 14; J: TRBJ2-7; size: .; D: TRBD1; DNA: TGTGCCAGCTCACCAGGGACAGGGCTCTACGAGCAGTACTTC; CDR3: CASSPGTGLYEQYF
V: TRBV2; length: 14; J: TRBJ1-4; size: .; D: TRBD1; DNA: TGTGCCAGCAGTGTGACAGGGGATAATGAAAAACTGTTTTTT; CDR3: CASSVTGDNEKLFF
V: TRBV6-2/TRBV6-3; length: 17; J: TRBJ2-1; size: .; D: TRBD2; DNA: TGTGCCAGCAGTTACCCGACTAGCGGGAGGGCCTACAATGAGCAGTTCTTC; CDR3: CASSYPTSGRAYNEQFF
V: TRBV4-1; length: 17; J: TRBJ2-1; size: .; D: TRBD2; DNA: TGCGCCAGCAGCGCTCCCGGGACTAGCGGGAGGGACCATGAGCAGTTCTTC; CDR3: CASSAPGTSGRDHEQFF
V: TRBV28; length: 13; J: TRBJ1-5; size: .; D: .; DNA: TGTGCCAGCAGTTCTCCTCGGGATCAGCCCCAGCATTTT; CDR3: CASSSPRDQPQHF
V: TRBV18; length: 15; J: TRBJ2-1; size: .; D: TRBD2; DNA: TGTGCCAGCGCCCGCCGGGCGGGGGGGCTCAATGAGCAGTTCTTC; CDR3: CASARRAGGLNEQFF
V: TRBV19; length: 16; J: TRBJ2-1; size: .; D: TRBD2; DNA: TGTGCCAGTAGTTTAGCGGGGGGGAGGACCTACAATGAGCAGTTCTTC; CDR3: CASSLAGGRTYNEQFF
V: TRBV10-1; length: 15; J: TRBJ2-1; size: .; D: TRBD2; DNA: TGCGCCAGCAGTGAGGGCGGGAGTTCCTACAATGAGCAGTTCTTC; CDR3: CASSEGGSSYNEQFF
V: TRBV10-3; length: 14; J: TRBJ1-1; size: .; D: .; DNA: TGTGCCATCAGTGAGTACAACAGGAACACTGAAGCTTTCTTT; CDR3: CAISEYNRNTEAFF
V: TRBV2; length: 13; J: TRBJ1-3; size: once; D: .; DNA: TGTGCCAGCGGTCAGCGATCTGGAAACACCATATATTTT; CDR3: CASGQRSGNTIYF
V: TRBV20-1; length: 14; J: TRBJ1-1; size: few; D: .; DNA: TGCAGTGCTAGTTCTGTAATCTTCCACACTGAAGCTTTCTTT; CDR3: CSASSVIFHTEAFF
V: TRBV19; length: 15; J: TRBJ1-5; size: few; D: .; DNA: TGTGCCAGTACCATAACAGGGTCGAACAATCAGCCCCAGCATTTT; CDR3: CASTITGSNNQPQHF
V: TRBV28; length: 15; J: TRBJ2-7; size: .; D: TRBD1; DNA: TGTGCCAGCAGCACCGCTGGGACAGGAAGAAACGAGCAGTACTTC; CDR3: CASSTAGTGRNEQYF
V: TRBV5-1; length: 16; J: TRBJ1-5; size: .; D: TRBD1; DNA: TGCGCCAGCAGCTTGGACGGGCAGGGGGGCAATCAGCCCCAGCATTTT; CDR3: CASSLDGQGGNQPQHF
V: TRBV7-2; length: 15; J: TRBJ2-3; size: .; D: TRBD2; DNA: TGTGCCAGCAGCTCTCGGACTAGGAGCACAGATACGCAGTATTTT; CDR3: CASSSRTRSTDTQYF
V: TRBV6-5; length: 16; J: TRBJ1-1; size: .; D: .; DNA: TGTGCCAGCAGTTACTCGAGGGGGGGCAGGAACACTGAAGCTTTCTTT; CDR3: CASSYSRGGRNTEAFF
V: TRBV6-2/TRBV6-3; length: 16; J: TRBJ1-2; size: .; D: TRBD1; DNA: TGTGCCAGCAGTGACCCTGGACAGGCGCCCAACTATGGCTACACCTTC; CDR3: CASSDPGQAPNYGYTF
V: TRBV6-1; length: 15; J: TRBJ1-5; size: once; D: .; DNA: TGTGCCAGCAGTGAACCCCCCCCGGGGAATCAGCCCCAGCATTTT; CDR3: CASSEPPPGNQPQHF
V: TRBV29-1; length: 15; J: TRBJ1-2; size: .; D: .; DNA: TGCAGCGTTCCCCCTATGGAGGGAGCTAACTATGGCTACACCTTC; CDR3: CSVPPMEGANYGYTF
V: TRBV18; length: 15; J: TRBJ2-7; size: .; D: TRBD1; DNA: TGTGCCAGCTCACCAAACGGACAGGGGGGCGACGAGCAGTACTTC; CDR3: CASSPNGQGGDEQYF
V: TRBV27; length: 13; J: TRBJ2-7; size: .; D: .; DNA: TGTGCCAGCAGCAGATCAGGGGACCACGAGCAGTACTTC; CDR3: CASSRSGDHEQYF
V: TRBV4-1; length: 16; J: TRBJ1-2; size: .; D: .; DNA: TGCGCCAGCAGGGTAAGCCAAGGCCAAGGGGCCTATGGCTACACCTTC; CDR3: CASRVSQGQGAYGYTF
V: TRBV7-9; length: 13; J: TRBJ1-5; size: .; D: .; DNA: TGTGCCAGCAGCTTCGGGGTTCGGCAGCCCCAGCATTTT; CDR3: CASSFGVRQPQHF
V: TRBV29-1; length: 16; J: TRBJ2-7; size: .; D: TRBD1; DNA: TGCAGCGTTGAAGACCGGACAGGGAGAAGTTCTTACGAGCAGTACTTC; CDR3: CSVEDRTGRSSYEQYF
V: TRBV9; length: 17; J: TRBJ2-7; size: .; D: TRBD1; DNA: TGTGCCAGCAGCCCCCGATCGGGACAGGGGTTTAACTACGAGCAGTACTTC; CDR3: CASSPRSGQGFNYEQYF
V: TRBV19; length: 14; J: TRBJ2-2; size: .; D: .; DNA: TGTGCCAGTGCTTGGGCGGACATAACCGGGGAGCTGTTTTTT; CDR3: CASAWADITGELFF
V: TRBV19; length: 15; J: TRBJ1-2; size: .; D: TRBD1; DNA: TGTGCTAGTAGTATTTGGGACAGGCGAAGCTATGGCTACACCTTC; CDR3: CASSIWDRRSYGYTF
V: TRBV15; length: 15; J: TRBJ1-3; size: once; D: .; DNA: TGTGCCACCAGCAGAGGACAGCCCTCTGGAAACACCATATATTTT; CDR3: CATSRGQPSGNTIYF
V: TRBV6-5; length: 13; J: TRBJ1-2; size: few; D: TRBD1; DNA: TGTGCCAGCAGAACAACAGGGGGCCGAGGCTACACCTTC; CDR3: CASRTTGGRGYTF
V: TRBV6-5; length: 13; J: TRBJ2-7; size: once; D: .; DNA: TGTGCCAGCAGTCTTGACTCCTTCGGTGAGCAGTACTTC; CDR3: CASSLDSFGEQYF
V: TRBV18; length: 15; J: TRBJ1-1; size: .; D: TRBD1; DNA: TGTGCCAGCTCACCACCGACAGGGTTTCCCCCTGAAGCTTTCTTT; CDR3: CASSPPTGFPPEAFF
V: TRBV11-2; length: 14; J: TRBJ1-6; size: .; D: .; DNA: TGTGCCAGCAGCTTACTACAGGGCAATTCACCCCTCCACTTT; CDR3: CASSLLQGNSPLHF
V: TRBV3-1/TRBV3-2; length: 13; J: TRBJ2-7; size: .; D: TRBD2; DNA: TGTGCCAGTAGCCAAGAGCGGGAGGGCCCCCAGTACTTC; CDR3: CASSQEREGPQYF
V: TRBV2; length: 13; J: TRBJ2-5; size: .; D: TRBD1; DNA: TGTGCCAGCAGTCGGGACAGGGTAGAGACCCAGTACTTC; CDR3: CASSRDRVETQYF
V: TRBV6-1; length: 13; J: TRBJ1-2; size: .; D: .; DNA: TGTGCCAGCAGTGAATGGTCAGTCTATGGCTACACCTTC; CDR3: CASSEWSVYGYTF
V: TRBV3-1/TRBV3-2; length: 11; J: TRBJ2-1; size: .; D: .; DNA: TGTGCCAGCAGCCGATTAGATGAGCAGTTCTTC; CDR3: CASSRLDEQFF
V: TRBV19; length: 13; J: TRBJ2-1; size: .; D: TRBD2; DNA: TGTGCCAGTAGACGGGAGGCCTACAATGAGCAGTTCTTC; CDR3: CASRREAYNEQFF
V: TRBV6-6; length: 10; J: TRBJ2-6; size: .; D: .; DNA: TGTGCCAGCAGTGCGAACGTCCTGACTTTC; CDR3: CASSANVLTF
V: TRBV7-8; length: 16; J: TRBJ1-5; size: .; D: .; DNA: TGTGCCAGCAGCAAAGGACAGCAGCATAGCAATCAGCCCCAGCATTTT; CDR3: CASSKGQQHSNQPQHF
V: TRBV4-1; length: 16; J: TRBJ2-1; size: .; D: TRBD2; DNA: TGCGCCAGCAGCCCGAAGCAGGCTAGCGGGGGCTATGAGCAGTTCTTC; CDR3: CASSPKQASGGYEQFF